Sequencing of this T cell receptor beta chain was carried out in a study of T cell responses to AZD1222 COVID-19 vaccine. Germline V lookup: CDR1 MNHEY, CDR2 SVGAGI. The CDR3 is made up of 16 amino acids. Trimming took 4 bases from V and 0 from J, leaving 13 bases between them. The method was immunoSEQ multiplex PCR; TCRdb's version includes in-frame clones alone and lacks a portion of them. The sample yields fewer than 100,000 clones, roughly 80% seen once. The V gene is TRBV6-5, the J gene TRBJ1-3; no reliable D call. The sequencing here drew on peripheral blood, taken 28 days after the second AZD1222 dose. The receptor was derived from an adult who received the AZD1222 COVID-19 vaccine. The CDR3 DNA follows: TGTGCCAGCAGTTCTAGATCCACTAACTCTGGAAACACCATATATTTT. It codes for CASSSRSTNSGNTIYF.